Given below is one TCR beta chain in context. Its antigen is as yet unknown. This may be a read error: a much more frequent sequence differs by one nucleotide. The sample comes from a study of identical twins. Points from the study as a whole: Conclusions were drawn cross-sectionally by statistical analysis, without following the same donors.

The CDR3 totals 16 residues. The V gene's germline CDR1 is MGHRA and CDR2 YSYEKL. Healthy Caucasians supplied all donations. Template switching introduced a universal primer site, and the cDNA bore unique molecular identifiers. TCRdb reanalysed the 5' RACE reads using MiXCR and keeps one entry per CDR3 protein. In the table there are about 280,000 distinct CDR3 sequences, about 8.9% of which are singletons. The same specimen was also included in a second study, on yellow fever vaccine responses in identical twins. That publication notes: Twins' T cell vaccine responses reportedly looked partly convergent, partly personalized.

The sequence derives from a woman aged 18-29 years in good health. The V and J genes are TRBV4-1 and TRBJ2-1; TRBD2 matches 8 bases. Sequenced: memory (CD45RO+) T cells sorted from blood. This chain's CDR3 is CASSKDPAAGGNEQFF. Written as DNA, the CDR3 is TGCGCCAGCAGCAAAGACCCCGCGGCGGGAGGCAATGAGCAGTTCTTC.